This T cell receptor beta chain was sequenced during a study of Ad26.COV2.S vaccination and SARS-CoV-2 variants. Treatment meaning: 15 to 20 received Ad26.COV2.S at low or high dose, single or two shots; about 5 received placebo; per-sample allocation not given. It was on day 63 after the first vaccine or placebo injection that samples were taken. Trimming removed 3 bases from V and 7 bases from J; junction bases left unmatched: 2. Germline CDR1 reads SGHRS; CDR2 reads YFSETQ. The CDR3 covers 14 residues. Sequencing used immunoSEQ multiplex PCR; TCRdb keeps in-frame clones, though not all of them. This table has about 400,000 clones, about nine tenths appearing once.

This TCR derives from a person aged 18-60 years who received the Ad26.COV2.S COVID-19 vaccine or a placebo. Sequenced material: peripheral blood, taken in a trial of Ad26.COV2.S vaccine versus placebo. The chain has TRBV5-1 and TRBJ2-7, with 15 bases fitting TRBD2. CDR3 sequence: CASSSGLAGGEQYF. The CDR3 bases are TGCGCCAGCAGCTCGGGACTAGCGGGAGGTGAGCAGTACTTC.